One sample yielded the 32 T cell receptor beta chains listed below, sequenced in a study of naive and memory T cell subsets. TCR cDNA received a 3' ligated oligonucleotide that carried a UMI. Ligated cDNA underwent four rounds of PCR with nested alpha and beta constant region primers and SP2. One entry per CDR3 protein, called by TCRdb with MiXCR from the 5' RACE reads. The sample shows about 62,000 distinct CDR3 sequences, 8% of them seen only once. Receptor source: a female donor in good health.

V usage is TRBV9 and J usage is TRBJ2-1; 8 bases align to TRBD2. J lost 3 bases, V lost 4 bases, and 9 bases had no gene match. The germline V gene has CDR1 SGDLS and CDR2 YYNGEE. The CDR3 consists of 16 residues. CDR3 amino acids: CASSLVAGSLYNEQFF. For the CDR3, the DNA is TGTGCCAGCAGCCTGGTAGCGGGATCGCTCTACAATGAGCAGTTCTTC.

This CDR3 reads CASSRGRPSSYEQYF. The CDR3 DNA reads TGTGCCAGCAGTCGCGGACGGCCGAGCTCCTACGAGCAGTACTTC. The chain joins TRBV28 to TRBJ2-7; D ambiguous. This CDR3 region has 15 residues. The germline V and J ends were trimmed by 5 bases and 0 bases, with 14 bases remaining between them. The V gene's germline CDR1 is MDHEN and CDR2 SYDVKM. Variable domain in full (rest from reference TRBV28 and TRBJ2-7): DVKVTQSSRYLVKRTGEKVFLECVQDMDHENMFWYRQDPGLGLRLIYFSYDVKMKEKGDIPEGYSVSREKKERFSLILESASTNQTSMYLCASSRGRPSSYEQYFGPGTRLTVT.

DNA of the CDR3: TGTGCCAGCAGCTTGGTCCCGTACCACCGGGGGAGCACAGATACGCAGTATTTT. Translating gives CASSLVPYHRGSTDTQYF. The chain employs TRBV5-5 and TRBJ2-3, with a weak D call TRBD2 (6 bases). The CDR3 spans 18 residues. Trimming shortened V by 0 bases and J by 0 bases, and 17 bases separated the two germline ends. Germline V gives CDR1 SGHKS, CDR2 YYEKEE (reference sequence).

The chain couples TRBV3-1 to TRBJ2-7; D is tentatively TRBD1 or TRBD2 (7 bases each). This CDR3 comprises 15 residues. Germline V lookup: CDR1 LGHDT, CDR2 YNNKEL (reference sequence). V dropped 0 bases and J dropped 3 bases, with 12 bases sitting between them. CDR3 sequence: CASSQESGGVYEQYF. As DNA, the CDR3 is TGTGCCAGCAGCCAAGAATCAGGGGGGGTCTACGAGCAGTACTTC.

About this clonotype itself: A clone one base away is much larger, so this may be a read error. The gene calls are TRBV5-1 and TRBJ2-5; TRBD2 aligns across 7 bases. TRBJ2-1 matches the DNA end more closely, so the J call is doubtful. Germline CDR1 SGHRS, CDR2 YFSETQ. This CDR3 has 14 residues. The CDR3 sequence is CASSLGAGRETQFF. The CDR3 nucleotides are TGCGCCAGCAGCTTGGGAGCGGGACGAGAGACCCAGTTCTTC.

The chain has TRBV7-2 and TRBJ2-7, with D possibly matching TRBD1 (6 bases). The V gene lost 4 bases and the J gene lost 4 bases, with 14 bases spanning the gap. The CDR3 sequence is 14 residues long. Germline V gene sequence: CDR1 SGHTA, CDR2 FQGNSA. The CDR3 region has the DNA TGTGCCAGCAGCTCTAACAGGGAATCTTACGAGCAGTACTTC. Its translation is CASSSNRESYEQYF. The entire variable domain, with the rest obtained from reference TRBV7-2 and TRBJ2-7, is as follows: GAGVSQSPSNKVTEKGKDVELRCDPISGHTALYWYRQSLGQGLEFLIYFQGNSAPDKSGLPSDRFSAERTGGSVSTLTIQRTQQEDSAVYLCASSSNRESYEQYFGPGTRLTVT.

This clonotype turned up a few times. This chain connects TRBV12-5 to TRBJ2-1; no clear D gene. Germline loops: CDR1 LGHNT, CDR2 FRNRAP. The CDR3 covers 11 residues. Trimming took 3 bases from V and 6 from J, leaving 3 bases between them. CDR3 bases: TGTGCTAGTGGTTTAGGCAATGAGCAGTTCTTC. Its translation: CASGLGNEQFF.

As DNA, the CDR3 is TGTGCCAGCAGCCCGGGACTGCCGAACACTGAAGCTTTCTTT. Its translation: CASSPGLPNTEAFF. This sequence joins TRBV28 and TRBJ1-1, with D perhaps matching TRBD1 (5 bases). Trimming pared 6 bases from V and 1 base from J, leaving 12 bases between. The length of the CDR3 is 14 residues. From germline, CDR1 is MDHEN and CDR2 SYDVKM.

This clonotype was seen at least ten times. The chain joins TRBV15 to TRBJ1-5; D gene ambiguous. Germline V lookup: CDR1 LNHNV, CDR2 YYDKDF (reference sequence). The CDR3 sequence is 18 residues long. Trimming removed 1 base at V and 0 bases at J, with 16 bases between. CDR3: CATSRVGRETYSNQPQHF. The DNA of the CDR3 is TGTGCCACCAGCAGAGTAGGTAGAGAAACTTATAGCAATCAGCCCCAGCATTTT.

This clonotype was counted a few times. This chain joins TRBV5-6 and TRBJ2-7; D is possibly TRBD1 (5 bases). The CDR3 sequence is 15 residues long. V shed 2 bases and J shed 2 bases, with 14 bases lying between them. Germline assignment: CDR1 SGHDT and CDR2 YYEEEE. CDR3 sequence (DNA): TGTGCCAGCAGCTTTCGGACACCCTCTCCCTACGAGCAGTACTTC. It encodes CASSFRTPSPYEQYF. Supplemented by reference TRBV5-6 and TRBJ2-7, the full variable domain reads DAGVTQSPTHLIKTRGQQVTLRCSPKSGHDTVSWYQQALGQGPQFIFQYYEEEERQRGNFPDRFSGHQFPNYSSELNVNALLLGDSALYLCASSFRTPSPYEQYFGPGTRLTVT.

The chain is built from TRBV21-1 and TRBJ2-3. TRBV21-1 has pseudogene status. This CDR3 is 12 amino acids long. The CDR3 sequence is CASSPNGDTQYF. Here the CDR3 DNA reads TGTGCCAGCAGCCCTAATGGAGATACGCAGTATTTT.

This clonotype was observed a handful of times. The chain has TRBV19 and TRBJ1-6; possibly TRBD1 for D (5 bases). The CDR3 consists of 16 residues. V dropped 6 bases and J dropped 7 bases, with 19 bases sitting between them. Germline CDR1 reads LNHDA; CDR2 reads SQIVND (reference sequence). The CDR3 sequence is CASRPDTSRPNSPLHF. The DNA for the CDR3 is TGTGCCAGTAGGCCGGACACGTCGCGACCAAATTCACCCCTCCACTTT.

As to this clonotype: At one end, the junction sequence differs from germline, possibly due to a read error. V usage is TRBV27 and J usage is TRBJ2-5; no reliable D call. The CDR3 covers 15 residues. Germline V CDR1 and CDR2: MNHEY, SMNVEV (reference sequence). Here the CDR3 DNA reads TGTGCCAGCAGTATCCAATACCAATACCAGGAGACCCAGTACTTC. This gives the protein CASSIQYQYQETQYF.

In this sample, this clonotype turned up many times. This rearrangement joins TRBV11-3 to TRBJ1-1; 7 nucleotides line up with TRBD1. This CDR3 comprises 18 residues. V trimming: 7 bases; J trimming: 2 bases; junction bases outside the gene matches: 19. Germline CDR1 is SGHNT and CDR2 is YENEEA. The CDR3 region has the DNA TGTGCCAGCATCGGCCCGATCGCAGGGGGACACCAAAACACTGAAGCTTTCTTT. This gives the protein CASIGPIAGGHQNTEAFF.

DNA of the CDR3: TGTGCCAGCAGTTACGAGCCCAGGGTGAACACTGAAGCTTTCTTT. Translation: CASSYEPRVNTEAFF. V gene TRBV6-6 combines with J gene TRBJ1-1; tentatively, D is TRBD1 (5 bases). Per germline, CDR1 MNHNY and CDR2 SVGAGI (reference sequence). Trimming removed 2 bases from V and 0 bases from J, with 10 bases in between. The CDR3 runs 15 residues.

This clonotype appeared a few times. V gene TRBV7-2 combines with J gene TRBJ2-1, with D hard to call. The CDR3 consists of 16 residues. Germline CDR1 and CDR2: SGHTA and FQGNSA. The V gene lost 2 bases and the J gene lost 0 bases, with 11 bases spanning the gap. The CDR3 bases are TGTGCCAGCAGCTTAAGGAGTGCCAGCTCCTACAATGAGCAGTTCTTC. This sequence encodes CASSLRSASSYNEQFF.

A single count supports this clonotype. The rearrangement joins TRBV7-9 to TRBJ2-3; the match to TRBD1 covers 7 bases. This CDR3 region has 16 residues. Germline CDR1 SEHNR, CDR2 FQNEAQ (reference sequence). J was trimmed by 2 bases and V by 5 bases; bases with no gene match: 10. The CDR3 loop is CASSPYRGPVTDTQYF. CDR3 nucleotides: TGTGCCAGCAGCCCTTACAGGGGCCCTGTCACAGATACGCAGTATTTT.

This clonotype has more than one count but fewer than ten. This chain links TRBV20-1 with TRBJ2-5, with a weak D call TRBD2 (6 bases). V was clipped by 4 bases and J by 3 bases, with 15 bases between them. Germline lookup yields CDR1 DFQATT and CDR2 SNEGSKA (reference sequence). The CDR3 has 14 residues. The DNA of the CDR3 is TGCAGTGCTAAATGGGACTTGGGGGAAGAGACCCAGTACTTC. Amino acid sequence: CSAKWDLGEETQYF.

In the case of this clonotype: A much larger clonotype is one base distant, so this may be a read error. The V call is TRBV15, the J call TRBJ1-2; D is uncertain. The CDR3 is 16 amino acids. Germline CDR1 reads LNHNV; CDR2 reads YYDKDF (reference sequence). The CDR3 coding sequence is TGTGTCACCAGCAGAGATCCTCCCGAACAGAACTATGGCTACACCTTC. Translating gives CVTSRDPPEQNYGYTF.

In regard to this clonotype: This may be a read error: a much more frequent sequence differs by one nucleotide. The chain couples TRBV30 to TRBJ1-1, with D perhaps matching TRBD1 (5 bases). Trimming removed 0 bases from V and 1 base from J, with 12 bases in between. The CDR3 has 15 amino acids. Looked up from germline, CDR1 is GTSNPN and CDR2 is SVGIG (reference sequence). The CDR3, as DNA: TGTGCCTGGAGTGTATACCGGACACCGAACACTGAAGCTTTCTTT. This codes for CAWSVYRTPNTEAFF. The complete variable domain, with remaining parts taken from reference TRBV30 and TRBJ1-1, reads SQTIHQWPATLVQPVGSPLSLECTVEGTSNPNLYWYRQAAGRGLQLLFYSVGIGQISSEVPQNLSASRPQDRQFILSSKKLLLSDSGFYLCAWSVYRTPNTEAFFGQGTRLTVV.

This clonotype was observed many times. This chain uses TRBV6-5 with TRBJ1-2; possible D gene TRBD1, 5 bases. The germline V gene encodes CDR1 MNHEY and CDR2 SVGAGI. V lost 2 bases to trimming and J lost 8 bases, with 15 bases between them. CDR3 length equals 14 residues. CDR3 DNA sequence: TGTGCCAGCAGTTACGGGCAGGGTATATACGGCTACACCTTC. It translates to CASSYGQGIYGYTF.

In this sample, this clonotype turned up many times. The chain has TRBV7-2 and TRBJ1-1, with 7 bases aligning to TRBD1. CDR1 and CDR2 from the germline V gene are SGHTA and FQGNSA. The CDR3 has 15 amino acids. J gave up 4 bases and V 0 bases, and 5 bases lay outside the gene matches. The CDR3 region has the DNA TGTGCCAGCAGCTTAGCAGGCAGGGGGGCCACTGAAGCTTTCTTT. The encoded protein is CASSLAGRGATEAFF. The full variable domain, with the rest looked up from reference TRBV7-2 and TRBJ1-1, is GAGVSQSPSNKVTEKGKDVELRCDPISGHTALYWYRQSLGQGLEFLIYFQGNSAPDKSGLPSDRFSAERTGGSVSTLTIQRTQQEDSAVYLCASSLAGRGATEAFFGQGTRLTVV.

This rearrangement joins TRBV14 to TRBJ2-7, with 7 positions matching TRBD1. J lost 5 bases, V lost 3 bases, and 10 bases had no gene match. There are 15 residues in the CDR3. Germline V gene data show CDR1 as SGHDN and CDR2 as FVKESK. The CDR3 protein is CASSQSGTAKHEQYF. Written as DNA, the CDR3 is TGTGCCAGCAGCCAGTCGGGGACAGCGAAGCACGAGCAGTACTTC.

In its sample, this clonotype was seen many times. The V call is TRBV19, the J call TRBJ1-5, with 8 bases aligning to TRBD1. Germline CDR1 is LNHDA and CDR2 is SQIVND (reference sequence). This CDR3 region has 15 residues. The V and J ends lost 4 bases and 3 bases, in that order; junction bases with no gene match: 5. The CDR3 region has the DNA TGTGCCAGTAGTAACGGACAGGGTCTCAATCAGCCCCAGCATTTT. The encoded protein is CASSNGQGLNQPQHF.

A few counts support this clonotype. This rearrangement joins TRBV2 to TRBJ1-2; maybe TRBD1 (5 bases). This CDR3 contains 13 residues. Trimming shortened V by 5 bases and J by 8 bases, and 15 bases separated the two germline ends. Germline values: CDR1 SNHLY, CDR2 FYNNEI. The CDR3 loop is CASSTQDGRGYTF. The CDR3 DNA follows: TGTGCCAGCAGTACACAGGACGGGCGAGGCTACACCTTC.

The CDR3 coding sequence is TGCGCCAGCAGGGGGACATGGGGCTTTTCCGAGCAGTACTTC. Protein product: CASRGTWGFSEQYF. The V gene is TRBV5-1, the J gene TRBJ2-7; the D gene is possibly TRBD1 (6 bases). V lost 5 bases, J lost 6 bases, and 18 bases lay in between. Germline V lookup: CDR1 SGHRS, CDR2 YFSETQ. CDR3 length equals 14 residues.

This clonotype was detected a few times. This chain uses TRBV10-1 with TRBJ1-6; 11 nucleotides agree with TRBD1. Germline V lookup: CDR1 WNHNN, CDR2 SYGVQD (reference sequence). The CDR3 runs to 17 residues. Trimming cost V 3 bases and J 9 bases; bases outside gene matches: 10. In nucleotides, the CDR3 is TGCGCCAGCAGTGAATCGCCCCGGGGGACAGGGGGTTCACCCCTCCACTTT. Translated: CASSESPRGTGGSPLHF.

This clonotype was seen a handful of times. This rearrangement joins TRBV10-3 to TRBJ2-2; no reliable D call. The V and J ends lost 11 bases and 6 bases respectively, with 19 bases between them. CDR3 length: 14 residues. The germline V gene encodes CDR1 ENHRY and CDR2 SYGVKD. The CDR3: CAVGGSVGSGELFF. In DNA form, the CDR3 reads TGTGCCGTCGGCGGTTCGGTTGGTTCCGGGGAGCTGTTTTTT.

This clonotype was seen more than once but under ten times. The V gene is TRBV20-1, the J gene TRBJ1-5; maybe TRBD1 (5 bases). With 2 bases removed from V and 6 bases from J, the gap between germline ends came to 8 bases. Looked up from germline, CDR1 is DFQATT and CDR2 is SNEGSKA (reference sequence). The CDR3 loop spans 12 amino acids. In DNA, the CDR3 is TGCAGTGCTAGACAGGGAGGTCAGCCCCAGCATTTT. The encoded protein is CSARQGGQPQHF.

The chain has TRBV6-1 and TRBJ2-3; D not certain. Trimming shortened V by 10 bases and J by 1 base, and 18 bases separated the two germline ends. This CDR3 region has 15 residues. Per the germline V gene, CDR1 is MNHNS and CDR2 is SASEGT. CDR3: CATFPGSSGTDTQYF. Here the CDR3 DNA reads TGTGCCACGTTCCCCGGGTCCTCTGGCACAGATACGCAGTATTTT.

This clonotype turned up a few times. This chain joins TRBV11-1 and TRBJ2-7; D unclear. CDR1 is SGHAT, CDR2 FQDESV, per germline (reference sequence). This CDR3 region has 15 residues. V lost 7 bases and J lost 1, with 17 bases in between. CDR3 nucleotides: TGTGCCAGCACACCCTTCACTGTGGGATCCTACGAGCAGTACTTC. Its protein is CASTPFTVGSYEQYF.

The V gene is TRBV20-1, the J gene TRBJ2-7; tentatively, D is TRBD2 (5 bases). The ends were cut back, 0 bases at V and 6 bases at J, with 24 bases in the middle. Germline CDR1 reads DFQATT; CDR2 reads SNEGSKA (reference sequence). CDR3 length equals 17 residues. Here the CDR3 reads CSARDLGGERDVGEQYF. CDR3 in DNA: TGCAGTGCTAGAGATCTTGGCGGAGAGAGGGATGTGGGCGAGCAGTACTTC.